What follows is one T cell receptor beta chain and its context. Which antigen it targets is not known. Base qualities are not provided; no much larger clone lies one nucleotide away. This sample was taken from a study of control samples from healthy donors and cancer patients (dated by TCRdb to the early 2020s). V was cut back by 0 bases and J by 3 bases, leaving a gap of 9 bases between them. The CDR3 sequence holds 14 residues, the cysteine and phenylalanine included. Only the CDR3 region is kept as DNA, spanning 42 bases read in frame from base 1. The germline V gene provides CDR1 SGHRS and CDR2 YFSETQ. Receptors were amplified or captured by the immunoSEQ multiplex PCR assay. What TCRdb holds here is the immuneACCESS table cut down to in-frame rearrangements. Part of the clones is not present; checked against another copy, under half of the missing clones reflect an unresolved V gene, and the others are unexplained. The sample contains over 150,000 clones, 90% to 95% of them found a single time. The leading ten clones occupy 1.3% to 1.5% of the sample.

This TCR derives from a woman in her late teens or twenties in good health. The V and J genes are TRBV5-1 and TRBJ2-5; the D segment cannot be called with confidence. The sequencing sample was made of blood. CDR3 protein: CASSLGQPEETQYF. The nucleotide sequence reads TGCGCCAGCAGCTTGGGGCAGCCGGAAGAGACCCAGTACTTC.